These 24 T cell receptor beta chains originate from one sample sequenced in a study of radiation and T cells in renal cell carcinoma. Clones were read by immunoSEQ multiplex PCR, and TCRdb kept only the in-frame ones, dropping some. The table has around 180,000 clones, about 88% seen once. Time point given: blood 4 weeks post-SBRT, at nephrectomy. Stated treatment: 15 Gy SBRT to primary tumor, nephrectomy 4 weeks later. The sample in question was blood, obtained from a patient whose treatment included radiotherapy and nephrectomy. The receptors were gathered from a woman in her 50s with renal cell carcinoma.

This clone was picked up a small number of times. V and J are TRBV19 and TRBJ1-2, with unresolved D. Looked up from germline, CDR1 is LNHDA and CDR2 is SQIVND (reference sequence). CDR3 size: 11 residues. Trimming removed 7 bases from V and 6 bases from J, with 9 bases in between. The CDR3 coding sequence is TGTGCCAGTACGTTGGGGAATGGCTACACCTTC. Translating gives CASTLGNGYTF. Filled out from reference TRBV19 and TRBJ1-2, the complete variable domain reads DGGITQSPKYLFRKEGQNVTLSCEQNLNHDAMYWYRQDPGQGLRLIYYSQIVNDFQKGDIAEGYSVSREKKESFPLTVTSAQKNPTAFYLCASTLGNGYTFGSGTRLTVV.

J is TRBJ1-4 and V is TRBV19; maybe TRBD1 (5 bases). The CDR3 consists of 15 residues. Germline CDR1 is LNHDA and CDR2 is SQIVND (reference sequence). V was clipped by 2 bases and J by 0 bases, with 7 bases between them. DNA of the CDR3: TGTGCCAGTAGTATAATGGGGGCAACTAATGAAAAACTGTTTTTT. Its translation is CASSIMGATNEKLFF.

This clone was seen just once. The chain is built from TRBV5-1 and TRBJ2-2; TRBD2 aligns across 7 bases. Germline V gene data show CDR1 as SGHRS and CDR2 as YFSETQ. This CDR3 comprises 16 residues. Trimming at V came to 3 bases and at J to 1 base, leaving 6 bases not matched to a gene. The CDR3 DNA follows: TGCGCCAGCAGCTGGGCGATAGCGGGGAACACCGGGGAGCTGTTTTTT. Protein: CASSWAIAGNTGELFF.

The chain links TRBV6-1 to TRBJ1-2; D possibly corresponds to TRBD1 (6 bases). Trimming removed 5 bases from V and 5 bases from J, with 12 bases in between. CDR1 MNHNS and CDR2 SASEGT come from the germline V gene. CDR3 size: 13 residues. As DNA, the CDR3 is TGTGCCAGCAGTAATTCAGGGGTATATGGCTACACCTTC. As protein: CASSNSGVYGYTF.

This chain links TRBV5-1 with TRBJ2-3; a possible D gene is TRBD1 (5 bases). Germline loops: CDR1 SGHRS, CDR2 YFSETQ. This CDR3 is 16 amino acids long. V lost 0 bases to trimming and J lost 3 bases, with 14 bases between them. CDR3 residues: CASSLAADRGTDTQYF. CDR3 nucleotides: TGCGCCAGCAGCTTGGCGGCCGATAGGGGAACAGATACGCAGTATTTT.

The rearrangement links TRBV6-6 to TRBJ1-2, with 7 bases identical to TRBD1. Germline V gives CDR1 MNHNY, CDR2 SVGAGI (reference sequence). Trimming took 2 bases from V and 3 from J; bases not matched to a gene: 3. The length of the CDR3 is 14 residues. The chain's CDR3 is CASSYRQGDYGYTF. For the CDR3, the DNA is TGTGCCAGCAGTTACCGGCAGGGGGACTATGGCTACACCTTC.

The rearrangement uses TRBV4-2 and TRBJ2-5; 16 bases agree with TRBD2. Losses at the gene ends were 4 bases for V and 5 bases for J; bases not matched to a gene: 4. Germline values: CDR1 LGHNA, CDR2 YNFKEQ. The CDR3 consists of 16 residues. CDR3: CASSPGLAGGLETQYF. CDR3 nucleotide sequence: TGTGCCAGCAGCCCGGGACTAGCGGGGGGGCTTGAGACCCAGTACTTC.

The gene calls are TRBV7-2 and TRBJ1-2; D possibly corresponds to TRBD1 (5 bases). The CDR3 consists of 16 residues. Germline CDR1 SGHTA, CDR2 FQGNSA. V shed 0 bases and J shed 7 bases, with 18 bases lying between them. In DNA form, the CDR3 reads TGTGCCAGCAGCTTAGCGGCCGAGACAGTCCTCGGTGGCTACACCTTC. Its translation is CASSLAAETVLGGYTF.

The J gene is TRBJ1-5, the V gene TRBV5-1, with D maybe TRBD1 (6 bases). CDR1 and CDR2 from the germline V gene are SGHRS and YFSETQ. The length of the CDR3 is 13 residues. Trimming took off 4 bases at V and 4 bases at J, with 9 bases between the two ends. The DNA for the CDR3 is TGCGCCAGCAGCCGCGGACAGAATCAGCCCCAGCATTTT. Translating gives CASSRGQNQPQHF.

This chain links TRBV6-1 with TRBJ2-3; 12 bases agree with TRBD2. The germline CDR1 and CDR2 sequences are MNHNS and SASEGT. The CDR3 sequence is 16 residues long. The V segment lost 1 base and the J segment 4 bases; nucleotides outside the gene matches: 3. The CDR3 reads CASSEGLAGVADTQYF. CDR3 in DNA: TGTGCCAGCAGTGAAGGACTAGCGGGGGTAGCAGATACGCAGTATTTT.

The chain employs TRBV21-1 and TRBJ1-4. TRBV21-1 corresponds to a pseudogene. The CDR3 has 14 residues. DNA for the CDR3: TGTGCCAGCATGCTCGGGACTAAGGATGAAAAACTGTTTTTT. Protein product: CASMLGTKDEKLFF.

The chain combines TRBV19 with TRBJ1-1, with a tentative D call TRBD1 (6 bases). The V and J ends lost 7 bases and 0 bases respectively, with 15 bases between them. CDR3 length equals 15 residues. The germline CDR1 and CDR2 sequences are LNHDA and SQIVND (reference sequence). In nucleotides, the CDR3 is TGTGCCAGTAAGGCAACAGGGCCTATGAACACTGAAGCTTTCTTT. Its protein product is CASKATGPMNTEAFF.

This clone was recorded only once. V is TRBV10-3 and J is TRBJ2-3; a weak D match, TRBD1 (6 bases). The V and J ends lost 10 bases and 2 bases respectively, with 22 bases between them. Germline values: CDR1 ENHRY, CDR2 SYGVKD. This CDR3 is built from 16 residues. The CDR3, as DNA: TGTGCCACCGAAAACCGACAGGTATCAACCACAGATACGCAGTATTTT. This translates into CATENRQVSTTDTQYF.

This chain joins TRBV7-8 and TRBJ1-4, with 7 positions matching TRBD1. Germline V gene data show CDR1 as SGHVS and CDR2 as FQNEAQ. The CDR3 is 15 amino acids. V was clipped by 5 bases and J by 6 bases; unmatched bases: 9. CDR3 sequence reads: CASSPDRVGDEKLFF. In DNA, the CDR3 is TGTGCCAGCAGCCCCGACAGGGTCGGGGATGAAAAACTGTTTTTT.

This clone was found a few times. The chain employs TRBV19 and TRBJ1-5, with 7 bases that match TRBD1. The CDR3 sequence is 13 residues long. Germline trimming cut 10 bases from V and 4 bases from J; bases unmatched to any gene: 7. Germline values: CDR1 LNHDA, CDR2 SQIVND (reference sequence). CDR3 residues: CAIGTALNQPQHF. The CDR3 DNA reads TGTGCCATTGGGACAGCCCTAAATCAGCCCCAGCATTTT.

CDR3 in amino acids: CASTKDPPSRDYTF. The DNA of the CDR3 is TGTGCCAGCACCAAAGACCCCCCTTCGCGTGACTACACCTTC. The J gene is TRBJ1-2, the V gene TRBV6-5; D unresolved. CDR3 length: 14 amino acids. V was cut by 7 bases and J by 10 bases, with 22 bases left in between. Germline CDR1 is MNHEY and CDR2 is SVGAGI.

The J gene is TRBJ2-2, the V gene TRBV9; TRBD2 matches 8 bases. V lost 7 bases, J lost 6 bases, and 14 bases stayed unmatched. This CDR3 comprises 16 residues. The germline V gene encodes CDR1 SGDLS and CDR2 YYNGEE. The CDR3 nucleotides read TGTGCCAGCGGCGACGCTACTAGCGGAAGGTCCGGGGAGCTGTTTTTT. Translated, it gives CASGDATSGRSGELFF. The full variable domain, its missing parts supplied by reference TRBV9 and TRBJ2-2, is DSGVTQTPKHLITATGQRVTLRCSPRSGDLSVYWYQQSLDQGLQFLIQYYNGEERAKGNILERFSAQQFPDLHSELNLSSLELGDSALYFCASGDATSGRSGELFFGEGSRLTVL.

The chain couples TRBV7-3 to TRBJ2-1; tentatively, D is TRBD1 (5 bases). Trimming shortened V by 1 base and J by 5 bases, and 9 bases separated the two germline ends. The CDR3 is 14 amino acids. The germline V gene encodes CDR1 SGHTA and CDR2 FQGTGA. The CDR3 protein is CASSLRGSDNEQFF. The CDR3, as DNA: TGTGCCAGCAGCTTAAGGGGCTCAGACAATGAGCAGTTCTTC.

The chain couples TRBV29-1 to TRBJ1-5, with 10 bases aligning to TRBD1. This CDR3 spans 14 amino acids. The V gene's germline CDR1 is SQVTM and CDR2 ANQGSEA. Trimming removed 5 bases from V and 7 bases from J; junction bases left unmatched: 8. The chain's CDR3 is CSVSTGGRGQPQHF. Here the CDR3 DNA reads TGCAGCGTTTCGACAGGGGGCCGGGGGCAGCCCCAGCATTTT.

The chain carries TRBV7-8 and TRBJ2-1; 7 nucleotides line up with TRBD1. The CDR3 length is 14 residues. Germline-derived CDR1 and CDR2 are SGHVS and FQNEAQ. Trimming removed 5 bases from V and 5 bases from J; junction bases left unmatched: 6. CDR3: CASSLQGSNNEQFF. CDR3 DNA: TGTGCCAGCAGCCTACAGGGGTCTAACAATGAGCAGTTCTTC.

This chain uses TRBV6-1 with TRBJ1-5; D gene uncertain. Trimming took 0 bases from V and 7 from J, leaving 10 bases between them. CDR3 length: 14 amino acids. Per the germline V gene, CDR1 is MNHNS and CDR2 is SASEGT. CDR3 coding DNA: TGTGCCAGCAGTGAAGCAGGGTTGCGACAGCCCCAGCATTTT. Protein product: CASSEAGLRQPQHF.

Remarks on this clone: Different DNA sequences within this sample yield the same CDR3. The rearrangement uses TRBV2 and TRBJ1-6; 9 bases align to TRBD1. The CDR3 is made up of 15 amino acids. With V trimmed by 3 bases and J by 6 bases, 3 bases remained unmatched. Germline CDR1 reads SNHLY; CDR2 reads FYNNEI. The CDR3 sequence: CASSDLGQGNSPLHF. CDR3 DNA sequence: TGTGCCAGCAGTGACCTGGGACAGGGTAATTCACCCCTCCACTTT.

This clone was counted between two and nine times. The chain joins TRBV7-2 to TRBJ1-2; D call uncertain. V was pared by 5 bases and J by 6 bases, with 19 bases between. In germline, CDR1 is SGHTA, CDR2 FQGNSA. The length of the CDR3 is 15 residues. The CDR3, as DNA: TGTGCCAGCAGCCTCGTCGGGCAGTCGGTGGATGGCTACACCTTC. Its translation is CASSLVGQSVDGYTF.

The CDR3 is CASARDRNTGELFF. The DNA for the CDR3 is TGTGCTAGCGCTAGGGACAGAAACACCGGGGAGCTGTTTTTT. The V call is TRBV7-7, the J call TRBJ2-2; 7 bases are shared with TRBD1. The CDR3 covers 14 residues. Germline lookup yields CDR1 SSHAT and CDR2 FNYEAQ (reference sequence).